This T cell receptor beta chain is from a study of shared clonotypes between healthy human individuals. V was trimmed by 4 bases and J by 4 bases, leaving 11 bases between them. The CDR3 covers 13 residues. Germline V gene data show CDR1 as KGHSH and CDR2 as LQKENI. Sequencing used immunoSEQ multiplex PCR; TCRdb keeps in-frame clones, though not all of them. The sample has roughly 1,500,000 clones; just under 99% are singletons. The chain joins TRBV18 to TRBJ2-7; D unclear. Sequencing was carried out using naive CD4+ T cells sorted from blood. Documented subset: CD45RA+ positively selected. This receptor was taken from a man aged 25-45 years in good health. The CDR3 region has the DNA TGTGCCAGCTCACTCGAGACGATGTACGAGCAGTACTTC. This gives the protein CASSLETMYEQYF.